These 26 T cell receptor beta chains were sequenced from one sample in a study of blood T cell repertoires in COVID-19. Here immunoSEQ multiplex PCR was the method, and the copy in TCRdb shows in-frame clones only, minus some. The sample lists about 250,000 clones; about nine tenths were seen once. Specimen: peripheral blood. The source is a woman aged 55-70 years who had recovered from COVID-19.

The V and J genes are TRBV19 and TRBJ1-5, with D tentatively TRBD1 (6 bases). CDR1 LNHDA and CDR2 SQIVND come from the germline V gene (reference sequence). V lost 3 bases, J lost 7 bases, and 10 bases lay in between. There are 13 residues in the CDR3. This CDR3 is CASSMGRGQPQHF. CDR3 sequence (DNA): TGTGCCAGTAGTATGGGGAGGGGGCAGCCCCAGCATTTT.

The rearrangement uses TRBV27 and TRBJ1-2; 8 nucleotides match TRBD1. Trimming removed 3 bases from V and 0 bases from J; junction bases left unmatched: 3. The CDR3 covers 15 residues. Germline CDR1 and CDR2: MNHEY and SMNVEV (reference sequence). The CDR3 loop is CASSFGDRTNYGYTF. As DNA, the CDR3 is TGTGCCAGCAGTTTTGGGGACAGGACTAACTATGGCTACACCTTC.

The V call is TRBV27, the J call TRBJ1-1, with 7 positions matching TRBD1. The V and J ends lost 5 bases and 5 bases, in that order; junction bases with no gene match: 5. Germline V lookup: CDR1 MNHEY, CDR2 SMNVEV (reference sequence). CDR3 length equals 13 residues. The chain's CDR3 is CASSPAGGTEAFF. The CDR3 nucleotides are TGTGCCAGCAGTCCGGCAGGGGGAACTGAAGCTTTCTTT.

The V and J genes are TRBV14 and TRBJ2-5; D possibly corresponds to TRBD1 (5 bases). V was trimmed by 3 bases and J by 4 bases, leaving 15 bases between them. From germline, CDR1 is SGHDN and CDR2 FVKESK. This CDR3 comprises 15 residues. The CDR3 bases are TGTGCCAGCAGCCAGGCGTTTGGGGCTTCAGAGACCCAGTACTTC. Its translation is CASSQAFGASETQYF. Using reference TRBV14 and TRBJ2-5 for the parts outside the CDR3, the full variable domain is EAGVTQFPSHSVIEKGQTVTLRCDPISGHDNLYWYRRVMGKEIKFLLHFVKESKQDESGMPNNRFLAERTGGTYSTLKVQPAELEDSGVYFCASSQAFGASETQYFGPGTRLLVL.

The J gene is TRBJ1-4, the V gene TRBV19, with 7 bases matching TRBD1. The V gene end was trimmed by 7 bases and the J gene end by 4 bases; junction bases not matched to a gene: 3. This CDR3 comprises 13 residues. The germline V gene has CDR1 LNHDA and CDR2 SQIVND (reference sequence). The CDR3 coding sequence is TGTGCCAGTAAGGGACAGATTAATGAAAAACTGTTTTTT. As protein: CASKGQINEKLFF.

The rearrangement uses TRBV28 and TRBJ1-5; 9 bases map to TRBD1. CDR1 MDHEN and CDR2 SYDVKM come from the germline V gene. V shed 6 bases and J 3 bases; nucleotides not matched to a gene: 9. The CDR3 consists of 16 residues. For the CDR3, the DNA is TGTGCCAGCAGCATAAAACAGGGGGCGGCCAATCAGCCCCAGCATTTT. Amino acids: CASSIKQGAANQPQHF.

Many counts were recorded for this clone. V and J are TRBV28 and TRBJ1-4, with 8 bases matching TRBD1. J lost 3 bases, V lost 4 bases, and 4 bases had no gene match. CDR3 size: 15 residues. Germline V lookup: CDR1 MDHEN, CDR2 SYDVKM. This CDR3 reads CASSSQGVANEKLFF. The CDR3 DNA is TGTGCCAGCAGTTCACAGGGGGTGGCTAATGAAAAACTGTTTTTT. Together with reference TRBV28 and TRBJ1-4, the CDR3 gives the full variable domain: DVKVTQSSRYLVKRTGEKVFLECVQDMDHENMFWYRQDPGLGLRLIYFSYDVKMKEKGDIPEGYSVSREKKERFSLILESASTNQTSMYLCASSSQGVANEKLFFGSGTQLSVL.

J is TRBJ2-5 and V is TRBV11-2; TRBD2 matches 11 bases. V shed 5 bases, J shed 3 bases, and the junction held 2 bases outside the gene matches. The CDR3 consists of 14 residues. Per the germline V gene, CDR1 is SGHAT and CDR2 is FQNNGV. The CDR3: CASSKTSGEETQYF. The CDR3, as DNA: TGTGCCAGCAGCAAGACTAGCGGGGAAGAGACCCAGTACTTC.

Judged by abundance, this clone is medium-sized (0.01 to 0.1%). The chain combines TRBV11-2 with TRBJ2-7; perhaps TRBD2 as D (6 bases). The CDR3 has 12 residues. CDR1 SGHAT and CDR2 FQNNGV come from the germline V gene. V shed 6 bases and J shed 6 bases, with 12 bases lying between them. The CDR3 bases are TGTGCCAGCAGTCAAGGAGGGTTCGAGCAGTACTTC. Its protein is CASSQGGFEQYF. Full variable domain (missing parts from reference TRBV11-2 and TRBJ2-7): EAGVAQSPRYKIIEKRQSVAFWCNPISGHATLYWYQQILGQGPKLLIQFQNNGVVDDSQLPKDRFSAERLKGVDSTLKIQPAKLEDSAVYLCASSQGGFEQYFGPGTRLTVT.

V is TRBV3-1 (or the pseudogene TRBV3-2) and J is TRBJ2-7; maybe TRBD1 (5 bases). CDR1 LGHDT and CDR2 YNNKEL come from the germline V gene (reference sequence). The CDR3 has 15 amino acids. The V gene lost 0 bases and the J gene lost 1 base, with 10 bases spanning the gap. CDR3 loop: CASSQDLTASYEQYF. The CDR3 region has the DNA TGTGCCAGCAGCCAAGATTTGACAGCTTCCTACGAGCAGTACTTC.

The chain combines TRBV5-6 with TRBJ1-3; maybe TRBD1 (6 bases). The V and J ends lost 4 bases and 2 bases respectively, with 16 bases between them. Germline assignment: CDR1 SGHDT and CDR2 YYEEEE. The CDR3 consists of 16 residues. The DNA of the CDR3 is TGTGCCAGCAGCAGCACAGGGACCCGAGCTGGAAACACCATATATTTT. Protein: CASSSTGTRAGNTIYF.

The rearrangement links TRBV4-1 to TRBJ2-6; TRBD2 matches 8 bases. The junction had 6 bases not matched to a gene; V was cut back by 1 base and J by 1 base. Germline CDR1 is MGHRA and CDR2 is YSYEKL. CDR3 size: 18 residues. The CDR3 DNA follows: TGCGCCAGCAGCCAAGTAGTCCGGGGGGGGTCTGGGGCCAACGTCCTGACTTTC. This translates into CASSQVVRGGSGANVLTF.

V is TRBV3-1 (or the pseudogene TRBV3-2) and J is TRBJ1-2; 7 bases line up with TRBD1. This CDR3 is built from 16 residues. CDR1 and CDR2 (germline): LGHDT, YNNKEL (reference sequence). Germline trimming cut 1 base from V and 4 bases from J; bases unmatched to any gene: 9. In DNA, the CDR3 is TGTGCCAGCAGCCAAGCACCGGGACAGTGCTGCTATGGCTACACCTTC. This encodes CASSQAPGQCCYGYTF.

The gene calls are TRBV11-3 and TRBJ2-4; D gene unclear. The germline V and J ends were trimmed by 5 bases and 0 bases, with 23 bases remaining between them. The germline V gene encodes CDR1 SGHNT and CDR2 YENEEA. CDR3 length: 19 residues. The CDR3 sequence: CASSPAPGPTRLAKNIQYF. The CDR3 nucleotides read TGTGCCAGCAGCCCGGCCCCGGGTCCCACGAGACTAGCCAAAAACATTCAGTACTTC.

The rearrangement links TRBV11-2 to TRBJ2-7, with TRBD2 matching over 10 bases. The CDR3 consists of 15 residues. CDR1 is SGHAT and CDR2 is FQNNGV in the germline V gene. The ends lost 1 base at V and 4 bases at J; junction bases unmatched: 4. For the CDR3, the DNA is TGTGCCAGCAGCTTAGTGGCTAGCGGGGGATACGAGCAGTACTTC. Its protein product is CASSLVASGGYEQYF.

The genes are TRBV6-2 or TRBV6-3 and TRBJ2-3, with TRBD2 matching 7 bases. Per the germline V gene, CDR1 is MNHEY and CDR2 is SVGEGT. The CDR3 runs to 17 residues. J gave up 1 base and V 5 bases, and 12 bases lay outside the gene matches. The CDR3 DNA reads as TGTGCCAGCAGTCGTCTAGCGGTGCGCCCGGGCACAGATACGCAGTATTTT. Amino acids: CASSRLAVRPGTDTQYF.

V gene TRBV6-6 combines with J gene TRBJ1-5, with TRBD1 as a possible D gene (6 bases). Trimming removed 7 bases at V and 4 bases at J, with 17 bases between. Germline CDR1 MNHNY, CDR2 SVGAGI (reference sequence). The CDR3 runs to 15 residues. Here the CDR3 DNA reads TGTGCCAGCACCCACAGGGACGGTAAAAATCAGCCCCAGCATTTT. This encodes CASTHRDGKNQPQHF.

This CDR3 is CASLGDRYGYTF. The CDR3 region has the DNA TGTGCCAGCTTGGGGGACAGATATGGCTACACCTTC. The gene calls are TRBV6-5 and TRBJ1-2; TRBD1 matches at 7 bases. After removal of 8 bases from V and 5 bases from J, the junction contained 5 bases not matched to a gene. There are 12 residues in the CDR3. CDR1 and CDR2 (germline): MNHEY, SVGAGI.

The rearrangement links TRBV21-1 to TRBJ1-5. TRBV21-1 is flagged as a pseudogene. This CDR3 is 15 amino acids long. The CDR3 region has the DNA TGTGCCAGCAGCAAAGAGATCGGGGGCAATCAGCCCCAGCATTTT. It encodes CASSKEIGGNQPQHF.

This clone was picked up one time. The chain combines TRBV5-8 with TRBJ1-5; D is uncertain. Germline V gene lookup returns CDR1 SGHTS and CDR2 YDEGEE. CDR3 length equals 15 residues. V gave up 6 bases and J gave up 2 bases, with 15 bases separating them. The CDR3 nucleotides read TGTGCCAGCATAACTTTTCCTCCCGGCAATCAGCCCCAGCATTTT. Translated: CASITFPPGNQPQHF.

This clone came up a few times. The rearrangement uses TRBV12-3 or TRBV12-4 and TRBJ1-1; D gene ambiguous. This CDR3 has 11 amino acids. V lost 2 bases and J lost 5, with 3 bases in between. The CDR3 here is CASSLPTEAFF. As DNA, the CDR3 is TGTGCCAGCAGTTTACCAACTGAAGCTTTCTTT.

J is TRBJ2-7 and V is TRBV5-4; TRBD1 agrees at 7 bases. This CDR3 is 13 amino acids long. Unmatched junction bases numbered 3, after V lost 1 base and J lost 5 bases. CDR1 is SGHNT, CDR2 YYREEE, per germline (reference sequence). This chain's CDR3 is CASSLRQGDEQYF. CDR3 sequence (DNA): TGTGCCAGCAGCTTGAGACAGGGCGACGAGCAGTACTTC.

V usage is TRBV6-6 and J usage is TRBJ2-7; the match to TRBD2 covers 7 bases. With 6 bases clipped from V and 8 bases from J, the junction kept 13 bases outside the gene matches. This CDR3 region has 14 residues. Germline V CDR1 and CDR2: MNHNY, SVGAGI (reference sequence). CDR3 nucleotide sequence: TGTGCCAGCAGCCCCCGGACTAGAGGAAGGCAGCAGTACTTC. Its protein product is CASSPRTRGRQQYF.

The chain employs TRBV6-5 and TRBJ2-3, with TRBD2 as a possible D gene (6 bases). V was shortened by 3 bases and J by 6 bases, with 10 bases between the two germline ends. This CDR3 contains 13 residues. Germline-derived CDR1 and CDR2 are MNHEY and SVGAGI. CDR3 coding DNA: TGTGCCAGCAGTTATAGGGACTTTGATACGCAGTATTTT. Its translation is CASSYRDFDTQYF.

This chain's CDR3 is CASSLIAGSTDTQYF. Here the CDR3 DNA reads TGTGCCAGCAGCTTAATAGCGGGGAGCACAGATACGCAGTATTTT. The chain carries TRBV7-3 and TRBJ2-3, with 8 nucleotides matching TRBD2. The ends lost 1 base at V and 0 bases at J; junction bases unmatched: 0. The CDR3 runs to 15 residues. CDR1 is SGHTA and CDR2 is FQGTGA in the germline V gene. Together with reference TRBV7-3 and TRBJ2-3, the CDR3 gives the full variable domain: GAGVSQTPSNKVTEKGKYVELRCDPISGHTALYWYRQSLGQGPEFLIYFQGTGAADDSGLPNDRFFAVRPEGSVSTLKIQRTERGDSAVYLCASSLIAGSTDTQYFGPGTRLTVL.

As to this clone: The same CDR3 arises from other DNA sequences in this sample as well. The chain joins TRBV28 to TRBJ1-2; TRBD1 might be the D (6 bases). CDR1 and CDR2 from the germline V gene are MDHEN and SYDVKM. Trimming pared 2 bases from V and 5 bases from J, leaving 6 bases between. The CDR3 is made up of 12 amino acids. This CDR3 reads CASSLQGYGYTF. The CDR3, as DNA: TGTGCCAGCAGTTTACAGGGGTATGGCTACACCTTC.